This T cell receptor beta chain came from a study of beta chain features in type 1 diabetes. Germline CDR1 LNHDA, CDR2 SQIVND (reference sequence). This CDR3 spans 14 amino acids. The V segment lost 4 bases and the J segment 1 base; nucleotides outside the gene matches: 3. Study results and caveats: VDJ junctions from patients with type 1 diabetes contained fewer insertions and more deletions. The study found moderately but significantly shorter TCRB CDR3s in all four CD4+ subsets of Type 1 diabetes patients.

As every portion of the isolated RNA was reverse transcribed, the sequencing read expressed TCRB transcripts. Clones were read by immunoSEQ multiplex PCR, and TCRdb kept only the in-frame ones, dropping some. The sample lists 300,000 to 350,000 clones; about 14% were seen once. As regards this clone: The antigen is unknown.

The source is a young man in good health. This chain links TRBV19 with TRBJ2-5; 7 nucleotides match TRBD2. Sequenced sample: central memory CD4+ T cells from blood. This CDR3 is CASSSGGFQETQYF. CDR3 nucleotides: TGTGCCAGTAGTAGCGGGGGATTCCAAGAGACCCAGTACTTC.